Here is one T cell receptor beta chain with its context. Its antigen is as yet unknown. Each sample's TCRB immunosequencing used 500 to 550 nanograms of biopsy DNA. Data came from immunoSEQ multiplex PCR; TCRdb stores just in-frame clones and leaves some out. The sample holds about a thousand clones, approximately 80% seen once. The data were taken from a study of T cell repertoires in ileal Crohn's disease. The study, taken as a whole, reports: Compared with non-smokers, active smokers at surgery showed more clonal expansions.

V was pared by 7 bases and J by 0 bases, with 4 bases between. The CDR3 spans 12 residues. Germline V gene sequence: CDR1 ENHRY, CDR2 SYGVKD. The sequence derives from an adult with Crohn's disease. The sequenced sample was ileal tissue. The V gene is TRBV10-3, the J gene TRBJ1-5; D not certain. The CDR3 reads CAIISSNQPQHF. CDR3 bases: TGTGCCATCATTAGTAGCAATCAGCCCCAGCATTTT.